Below are 7 T cell receptor beta chains sequenced from a single sample in a study of identical twins. TCRdb re-called the 5' RACE reads with MiXCR, one entry per CDR3 protein. The sample has 1.5 million to 2 million distinct CDR3 sequences, about 30% seen once. Input material: cord blood. These receptor sequences come from a newborn girl in good health.

This clonotype was seen more than once but under ten times. V is TRBV27 and J is TRBJ1-1; 7 nucleotides line up with TRBD1. Germline values: CDR1 MNHEY, CDR2 SMNVEV (reference sequence). V trimming: 5 bases; J trimming: 4 bases; junction bases outside the gene matches: 7. The CDR3 has 14 amino acids. The CDR3 region is CASSSTGVSTEAFF. In DNA, the CDR3 is TGTGCCAGCAGTAGTACAGGGGTGAGCACTGAAGCTTTCTTT.

The chain couples TRBV5-1 to TRBJ2-1; TRBD2 matches at 13 bases. CDR3 length equals 18 residues. Germline values: CDR1 SGHRS, CDR2 YFSETQ. V lost 0 bases to trimming and J lost 10 bases; unmatched junction nucleotides: 13. The CDR3 loop reads CASSLELHVTSGRDEQFF. The CDR3 bases are TGCGCCAGCAGCTTGGAACTCCATGTAACTAGCGGGAGGGACGAGCAGTTCTTC.

This clonotype came up many times. J is TRBJ2-7 and V is TRBV12-3 or TRBV12-4; no reliable D call. The CDR3 contains 16 residues. V was cut by 7 bases and J by 3 bases, with 22 bases left in between. This chain's CDR3 is CASTESPLSLRYEQYF. CDR3 sequence (DNA): TGTGCCAGCACCGAAAGCCCACTCTCTCTACGCTACGAGCAGTACTTC.

This sequence joins TRBV7-6 and TRBJ1-1; TRBD1 matches 9 bases. The junction had 12 bases not matched to a gene; V was cut back by 11 bases and J by 5 bases. Germline V gene data show CDR1 as SGHVS and CDR2 as FNYEAQ. The CDR3 runs 14 residues. The chain's CDR3 is CASRTGVGKTEAFF. CDR3 nucleotides: TGTGCCTCACGGACAGGGGTAGGGAAAACTGAAGCTTTCTTT.

This clonotype was counted many times. The chain combines TRBV4-2 with TRBJ2-7; D is undetermined. The germline CDR1 and CDR2 sequences are LGHNA and YNFKEQ. The ends were cut back, 0 bases at V and 2 bases at J, with 8 bases in the middle. The CDR3 runs 14 residues. The CDR3 here is CASSQEKGPYEQYF. In DNA, the CDR3 is TGTGCCAGCAGCCAAGAAAAAGGCCCCTACGAGCAGTACTTC.

A word on this clonotype: This may be a read error: a much more frequent sequence differs by one nucleotide. The rearrangement uses TRBV29-1 and TRBJ2-3; no clear D gene. The germline V gene has CDR1 SQVTM and CDR2 ANQGSEA. Trimming removed 5 bases from V and 3 bases from J, with 15 bases in between. The CDR3 covers 14 residues. CDR3 in amino acids: CSVRRPVLTDTQYF. As DNA, the CDR3 is TGCAGCGTTCGCCGACCAGTCCTGACAGATACGCAGTATTTT.

This clonotype was found a few times. V gene TRBV29-1 combines with J gene TRBJ2-5; 9 bases align to TRBD2. This CDR3 contains 14 residues. Germline values: CDR1 SQVTM, CDR2 ANQGSEA. V gave up 4 bases and J gave up 4 bases; unmatched junction bases: 7. The CDR3 protein is CSVGGRAGGETQYF. The DNA for the CDR3 is TGCAGCGTTGGGGGGCGAGCGGGGGGAGAGACCCAGTACTTC. Using reference TRBV29-1 and TRBJ2-5 for the parts outside the CDR3, the full variable domain is SAVISQKPSRDICQRGTSLTIQCQVDSQVTMMFWYRQQPGQSLTLIATANQGSEATYESGFVIDKFPISRPNLTFSTLTVSNMSPEDSSIYLCSVGGRAGGETQYFGPGTRLLVL.